This TCR beta chain was sequenced during a study of regulatory T cells in long-lasting Graves disease. Findings of the study overall: Persistent disease preferred TRBV28, TRBJ1-2 and TRBJ2-5. What was studied was peripheral blood only, and not thyroid tissue.

Construction of TCR beta libraries relied on iRepertoire HTBI primers and on Arm-PCR targeting CDR3 regions. As handled by the study authors: Identified across the samples were approximately 60 TRBV segments and over 11 TRBJ segments. One entry per CDR3 protein results from TCRdb running MiXCR on the multiplex PCR reads. TCRdb's processing, not the authors' own work, is the source of the V and J calls. The table shows under 500,000 distinct CDR3 sequences, with less than 25% occurring only once. A remark on this clonotype: Its antigen is undetermined.

Stated time point: persistent/refractory GD, antithyroid drugs over 5 years with positive TRAb. With RNA extracted from PBMCs as input, the TCR library was made. Collection of peripheral blood (approximately 9 milliliters) was done using EDTA tubes. This CDR3 has 13 residues. Germline V gene lookup returns CDR1 LNHDA and CDR2 SQIVND (reference sequence). V was cut by 5 bases and J by 7 bases, with 14 bases left in between. The TCR comes from a female donor with Graves disease. The genes are TRBV19 and TRBJ1-1; D gene unclear. Sequenced here: peripheral blood mononuclear cells (PBMCs), sampled when the disease was refractory, from a patient treated with antithyroid drugs. The CDR3 region has the DNA TGTGCCAGTAGTCCGAACGACGGGCGTGAAGCTTTCTTT. Its translation: CASSPNDGREAFF.